A selection of T cell receptor beta chains follows, all from one sample in a study of identical twins. TCRdb reprocessed the 5' RACE reads via MiXCR and lists one record per CDR3 protein. Of a few hundred thousand distinct CDR3 sequences listed, 5% to 7% were seen once; the top ten hold less than 15%. The sample was also linked to a second study, of T cells expressing NK-cell markers.

Sequencing was done on a sample of CD8+ T cells sorted from blood. The receptors here all came from a young woman in good health. The CDR3 runs from the conserved cysteine through the conserved F or W. The D gene is left open where the match is weak. Size values are once, few and many counts, or a class for expanded clones, and some rows have none.

j_gene | abundance | v_gene | d_gene | CDR3aa | CDR3nt
TRBJ1-5 | . | TRBV5-5 | . | CAMGFGGVGPQHF | TGTGCCATGGGCTTTGGGGGTGTAGGGCCCCAGCATTTT
TRBJ2-7 | many | TRBV27 | . | CASSSHRVGEQYF | TGTGCCAGCAGTTCCCATCGGGTCGGAGAGCAGTACTTC
TRBJ2-3 | few | TRBV20-1 | . | CSARASSWIADTQYF | TGCAGTGCTAGAGCCTCTAGCTGGATTGCAGATACGCAGTATTTT
TRBJ2-5 | . | TRBV11-1 | . | CASSLSPDQPGLRETQYF | TGTGCCAGCAGCTTAAGCCCCGACCAACCTGGATTGAGAGAGACCCAGTACTTC
TRBJ2-1 | many | TRBV12-3/TRBV12-4 | TRBD2 | CASRTGTSKKFYNEQFF | TGTGCCAGCAGGACCGGGACTAGCAAAAAGTTCTACAATGAGCAGTTCTTC
TRBJ1-1 | few | TRBV12-3/TRBV12-4 | . | CASSPGQKPREAFF | TGTGCCAGCAGTCCGGGACAAAAGCCCCGGGAAGCTTTCTTT
TRBJ2-3 | few | TRBV9 | . | CASSSVQGTSILTQYF | TGTGCCAGCAGTTCCGTTCAGGGAACCTCAATCCTTACGCAGTATTTT
TRBJ2-2 | . | TRBV5-1 | . | CASSLSRQPHTGELFF | TGCGCCAGCAGCTTGTCCAGACAGCCTCACACCGGGGAGCTGTTTTTT
TRBJ2-2 | many | TRBV12-3/TRBV12-4 | . | CAASQKNTGELFF | TGTGCCGCTAGCCAGAAGAACACCGGGGAGCTGTTTTTT
TRBJ2-1 | few | TRBV7-8 | . | CASSFGPQEQFF | TGTGCCAGCAGCTTTGGACCCCAAGAGCAGTTCTTC
TRBJ2-5 | . | TRBV12-5 | . | CASGLVTQGIAETQYF | TGTGCTAGTGGTTTGGTAACTCAAGGGATAGCTGAGACCCAGTACTTC
TRBJ2-3 | many | TRBV29-1 | . | CSVIGFFTDTQYF | TGCAGCGTCATCGGGTTTTTCACAGATACGCAGTATTTT
TRBJ2-1 | . | TRBV29-1 | . | CSVEGIGNEQFF | TGCAGCGTTGAAGGTATCGGCAATGAGCAGTTCTTC
TRBJ1-5 | . | TRBV7-8 | TRBD1 | CASSSGRTGARVNQPQHF | TGTGCCAGCAGCTCCGGCAGAACAGGGGCTCGCGTCAATCAGCCCCAGCATTTT
TRBJ2-5 | few | TRBV5-7 | . | CASSTGQGGRGETQYF | TGTGCCAGCAGCACTGGACAGGGAGGGAGAGGAGAGACCCAGTACTTC
TRBJ2-5 | many | TRBV5-1 | . | CASSSERVETQYF | TGCGCCTCCAGCAGTGAACGGGTGGAGACCCAGTACTTC
TRBJ2-7 | many | TRBV5-1 | . | CASSSSKAGVWDEQYF | TGCGCCAGCAGCTCCTCTAAGGCCGGAGTGTGGGACGAGCAGTACTTC
TRBJ2-3 | many | TRBV5-1 | . | CASSLGSGNLTDTQYF | TGCGCCAGCAGCTTGGGATCGGGGAATCTCACAGATACGCAGTATTTT
TRBJ1-6 | many | TRBV4-1 | . | CASSQVVPSPLHF | TGCGCCAGCAGCCAAGTCGTCCCTTCACCCCTCCACTTT
TRBJ2-7 | few | TRBV20-1 | . | CSTGPNEQYF | TGCAGTACTGGACCCAACGAGCAGTACTTC
TRBJ2-2 | . | TRBV20-1 | . | CSASLMGSGDTGELFF | TGCAGTGCTAGCCTCATGGGGTCAGGCGACACCGGGGAGCTGTTTTTT
TRBJ2-5 | . | TRBV7-9 | TRBD1 | CASSLTGRKETQYF | TGTGCCAGCAGCTTGACAGGGCGAAAAGAGACCCAGTACTTC
TRBJ2-3 | few | TRBV20-1 | . | CSAGLPSLVISTDTQYF | TGCAGTGCTGGCCTGCCCTCCCTTGTGATTAGCACAGATACGCAGTATTTT
TRBJ1-1 | . | TRBV7-8 | . | CASSPHTGNTEAFF | TGTGCCAGCAGCCCACATACAGGGAACACTGAAGCTTTCTTT
TRBJ2-1 | few | TRBV24-1 | TRBD2 | CATRVAGRPRIPYNEQFF | TGTGCCACCAGAGTAGCGGGCAGACCAAGAATACCCTACAATGAGCAGTTCTTC
TRBJ1-5 | many | TRBV3-1 | . | CASSRHGADQPQHF | TGTGCCAGCAGCCGCCACGGGGCGGATCAGCCCCAGCATTTT
TRBJ2-7 | . | TRBV27 | TRBD2 | CASSWGEGRFYEQYF | TGTGCCAGCAGTTGGGGGGAGGGCCGTTTCTACGAGCAGTACTTC
TRBJ2-1 | . | TRBV29-1 | . | CSVAGRDNEQFF | TGCAGCGTTGCGGGCAGGGACAATGAGCAGTTCTTC
TRBJ1-2 | many | TRBV19 | . | CARAVYGYTF | TGTGCCAGAGCGGTCTATGGCTACACCTTC
TRBJ1-1 | few | TRBV2 | . | CASSEGVRPMNTEAFF | TGTGCCAGCAGTGAAGGCGTCAGACCCATGAACACTGAAGCTTTCTTT
TRBJ2-7 | few | TRBV10-3 | TRBD2 | CAISSSGGPYEQYF | TGTGCCATCAGTTCTAGCGGGGGACCCTACGAGCAGTACTTC
TRBJ2-2 | few | TRBV6-5 | TRBD2 | CASSYSSASGSRTGELFF | TGTGCCAGCAGTTACTCGTCTGCTAGCGGGAGTCGCACCGGGGAGCTGTTTTTT
TRBJ2-3 | many | TRBV12-5 | . | CASGLVSADTQYF | TGTGCTAGTGGTTTGGTCAGTGCAGATACGCAGTATTTT
TRBJ1-1 | many | TRBV7-9 | . | CASSPPGRGGTEAFF | TGTGCCAGCAGCCCCCCCGGGAGGGGAGGTACTGAAGCTTTCTTT
TRBJ2-3 | many | TRBV9 | . | CASSVGSVTDTQYF | TGTGCCAGCAGCGTAGGGTCGGTTACAGATACGCAGTATTTT
TRBJ1-4 | many | TRBV7-6 | . | CASTRGRRTRTNEKLFF | TGTGCCAGCACCCGGGGACGGAGAACCAGAACTAATGAAAAACTGTTTTTT
TRBJ1-5 | few | TRBV12-3/TRBV12-4 | . | CASSQGNNQPQHF | TGTGCCAGCAGTCAGGGTAACAATCAGCCCCAGCATTTT
TRBJ2-3 | few | TRBV9 | . | CASSVRTFTDTQYF | TGTGCCAGCAGCGTCCGAACATTCACAGATACGCAGTATTTT
TRBJ1-5 | . | TRBV6-1 | . | CASSLWGEGQPQHF | TGTGCCAGCAGCCTCTGGGGTGAGGGACAGCCCCAGCATTTT
TRBJ2-7 | many | TRBV11-2 | TRBD2 | CATRTGLADYEQYF | TGTGCCACCAGGACCGGACTAGCGGACTACGAGCAGTACTTC
TRBJ2-1 | few | TRBV30 | TRBD1 | CAQTPTGGVNEQFF | TGTGCCCAAACTCCGACAGGGGGGGTCAATGAGCAGTTCTTC
TRBJ1-1 | few | TRBV7-9 | TRBD1 | CASSLATGGPEAFF | TGTGCCAGCAGCTTAGCAACAGGGGGGCCTGAAGCTTTCTTT
TRBJ2-5 | few | TRBV4-3 | TRBD2 | CASSQAGGAETQYF | TGCGCCAGCAGCCAAGCGGGGGGGGCAGAGACCCAGTACTTC
TRBJ1-1 | . | TRBV10-2 | . | CASSEQAITEAFF | TGCGCCAGCAGTGAGCAGGCGATCACTGAAGCTTTCTTT
TRBJ1-1 | few | TRBV6-2/TRBV6-3 | . | CASTLPRRDANTEAFF | TGTGCCAGCACTTTGCCACGCCGGGACGCGAACACTGAAGCTTTCTTT
TRBJ2-1 | . | TRBV20-1 | TRBD2 | CSASGSGSSYNEQFF | TGCAGTGCTAGTGGTAGCGGGAGCTCCTACAATGAGCAGTTCTTC
TRBJ2-7 | . | TRBV6-1 | TRBD2 | CPSSEDSSGAYEQYF | TGTCCCAGCAGTGAAGATTCTAGCGGGGCCTACGAGCAGTACTTC
TRBJ1-2 | . | TRBV20-1 | . | CSAPFGYTF | TGCAGTGCTCCTTTCGGCTACACCTTC
TRBJ2-7 | few | TRBV11-2 | . | CASSLGDARDIYEQYF | TGTGCCAGCAGCTTAGGAGACGCCCGGGACATCTACGAGCAGTACTTC
TRBJ2-1 | few | TRBV7-8 | . | CASSLAGSTKGEQFF | TGTGCCAGCAGCTTAGCTGGTAGCACTAAGGGTGAGCAGTTCTTC
TRBJ1-5 | many | TRBV27 | TRBD1 | CASSYRGGNQPQHF | TGTGCCAGCAGTTACAGGGGAGGCAATCAGCCCCAGCATTTT
TRBJ2-1 | . | TRBV11-2 | . | CASSLPSEQFF | TGTGCCAGCAGCCTGCCGAGCGAGCAGTTCTTC
TRBJ2-3 | many | TRBV29-1 | . | CSVEDPGGPGDTQYF | TGCAGCGTTGAAGATCCCGGGGGGCCGGGGGATACGCAGTATTTT